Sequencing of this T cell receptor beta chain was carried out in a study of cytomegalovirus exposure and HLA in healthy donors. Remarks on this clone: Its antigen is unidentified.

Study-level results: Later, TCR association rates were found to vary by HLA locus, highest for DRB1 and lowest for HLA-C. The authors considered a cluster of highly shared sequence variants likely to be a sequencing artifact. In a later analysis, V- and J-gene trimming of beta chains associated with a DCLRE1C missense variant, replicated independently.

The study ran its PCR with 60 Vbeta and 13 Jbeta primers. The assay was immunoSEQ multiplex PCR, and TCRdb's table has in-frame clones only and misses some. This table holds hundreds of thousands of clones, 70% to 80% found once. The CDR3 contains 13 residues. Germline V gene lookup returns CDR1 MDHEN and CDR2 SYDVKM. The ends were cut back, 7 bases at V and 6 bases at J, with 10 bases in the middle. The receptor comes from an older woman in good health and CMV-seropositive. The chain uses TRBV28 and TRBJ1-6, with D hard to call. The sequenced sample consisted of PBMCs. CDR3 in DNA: TGTGCCAGCACCTCGCCGGGTAATTCACCCCTCCACTTT. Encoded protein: CASTSPGNSPLHF.